This TCR beta chain was captured by sequencing in a study of CXCR3-negative and CXCR3-positive naive CD8 T cells. The CDR3 loop spans 15 amino acids. Germline V gene data show CDR1 as DFQATT and CDR2 as SNEGSKA (reference sequence). Comments on this clonotype: The target antigen is unknown.

UMI-labeled 5' RACE TRB cDNA libraries were prepared from the cells. TCRdb reprocessed the 5' RACE reads, keeping one entry per CDR3 protein, no DNA. This sample's clone table lists some 150,000 distinct CDR3 sequences. Study-level results: A higher hydrophobicity marked the TRB CDR3s of CXCR3-positive naive cells versus CXCR3-negative naive cells.

This chain joins TRBV20-1 and TRBJ2-3; the D gene TCRdb calls, TRBD2, cannot be checked with no DNA. Material: naive CXCR3+ CD8+ T cells from blood. As to subset: CD45RO-CCR7+CD27+CD95- naive CD8+ T cells expressing CXCR3 (TNR3+). This receptor was obtained from a human donor in good health. Some clones in this sample may be carry-over from other donors' samples. CDR3 sequence reads: CSAREVQRSTDTQYF.